This TCR beta chain came from a study of blood T cell repertoires in COVID-19. Study details: PBMCs, B-cell-depleted T cells, or T cells provided the cDNA or gDNA that made up the material.

From germline, CDR1 is SGDLS and CDR2 YYNGEE. V was shortened by 0 bases and J by 8 bases, with 11 bases between the two germline ends. The CDR3 consists of 13 residues. TCRdb's table, derived via immunoSEQ multiplex PCR, lists solely in-frame clones and lacks some. The data show roughly 15,000 clones, 83% seen once. The sequenced material came from peripheral blood. This chain uses TRBV9 with TRBJ1-2; the D is unclear. This sequence originates from a woman aged 55-70 years with acute or convalescent COVID-19. CDR3 sequence reads: CASSVVSGGGYTF. CDR3 nucleotides: TGTGCCAGCAGCGTAGTATCAGGAGGGGGCTACACCTTC. The variable domain in full, completed from reference TRBV9 and TRBJ1-2, reads DSGVTQTPKHLITATGQRVTLRCSPRSGDLSVYWYQQSLDQGLQFLIQYYNGEERAKGNILERFSAQQFPDLHSELNLSSLELGDSALYFCASSVVSGGGYTFGSGTRLTVV.